This TCR beta chain was sequenced for a study of T cell repertoires in cytomegalovirus infection. Study details: Researchers turned to recently identified HLA-C-restricted CMV epitopes as well as well-studied HLA-B-restricted ones. Study-level findings and limits: Cumulative frequency of public TCR beta families picked out carriers of CMV plus the relevant HLA. HLA-C-restricted TCR beta clonotypes specific for CMV led the ex vivo response.

The J segment lost 5 bases and the V segment lost 3 bases, leaving 6 bases of the junction unmatched. The CDR3 spans 15 residues. MiXCR was run by TCRdb on the reads, yielding one entry per CDR3 protein. This table has fewer than 350,000 distinct CDR3 sequences, about 27% appearing once. This clonotype was found a few times. Its antigen is not identified. The source of this sequence is a human donor in good health (CMV status not recorded). Some clones in this sample may be carry-over from other donors' samples. Sample: cultured PBMCs, taken from culture after CMV antigen stimulation. This chain connects TRBV12-3 or TRBV12-4 to TRBJ1-1, with 10 bases aligning to TRBD1. CDR3 protein: CASSLRWTGGTEAFF. Here the CDR3 DNA reads TGTGCCAGCAGTTTGCGTTGGACAGGGGGTACTGAAGCTTTCTTT.